Given below is one T cell receptor (beta chain) in context. The data derive from a study of T cells expressing NK-cell markers. Across the whole study: Sorted CD3+CD56+NKG2C+, CD3+CD56+NKG2C- and CD3+CD56-NKG2C+ T-cell subsets were beta-chain profiled.

CDR3 length: 19 amino acids. Germline V lookup: CDR1 LGHNA, CDR2 YNFKEQ. TCRdb derives one entry per CDR3 protein from the 5' RACE reads, leaving out DNA. This sample's table has 400,000 to 450,000 distinct CDR3 sequences. This chain joins TRBV4-2 and TRBJ2-1; the D call from TCRdb, TRBD2, cannot be confirmed without DNA. Material for sequencing was blood T cells: a sorted CD56 or NKG2C T cell subset, CD4+ or CD8+ T cells, or bulk PBMC T cells (not recorded which). This sequence was found in a woman between 18 and 75 years old in good health. CDR3 region: CASSQGGLAGGLTSNEQFF.